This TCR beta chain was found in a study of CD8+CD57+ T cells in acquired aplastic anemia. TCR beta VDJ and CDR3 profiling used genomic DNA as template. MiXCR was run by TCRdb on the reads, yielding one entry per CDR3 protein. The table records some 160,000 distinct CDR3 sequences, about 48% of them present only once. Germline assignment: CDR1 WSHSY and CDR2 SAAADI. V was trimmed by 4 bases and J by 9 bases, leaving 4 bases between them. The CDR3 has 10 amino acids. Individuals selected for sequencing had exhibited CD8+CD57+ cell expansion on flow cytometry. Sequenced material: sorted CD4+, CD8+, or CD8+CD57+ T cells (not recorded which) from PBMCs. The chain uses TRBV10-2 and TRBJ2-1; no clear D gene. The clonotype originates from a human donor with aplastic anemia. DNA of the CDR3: TGCGCCAGCAGTGCGAGTGAGCAGTTCTTC. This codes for CASSASEQFF.